A single T cell receptor (beta chain) is shown here with its context. Its antigen is not yet known. Nothing much larger sits one base from this clone, and base qualities are not available. The sample's treatment or condition, from its label and the paper: live attenuated yellow fever vaccine strain. PBMCs were isolated from peripheral blood using a standard Ficoll-Paque protocol. CD4 and CD8 T-cell fractions were isolated with Dynabeads CD4 and CD8 positive selection kits. TriZol was used to extract RNA from bulk PBMCs, from CD4 and CD8 fractions, and from dextramer-positive and dextramer-negative fractions. TCRdb records Illumina NovaSeq 6000 as the sequencer. TCR cDNA was synthesized by 5'RACE template switching, through which a universal primer site and unique molecular identifiers were introduced. cDNA synthesis was primed from both the TCR alpha and TCR beta constant segments. Library amplification used two PCR steps, and the second PCR step added sample barcodes and sequencing adapters. Sequencing of the libraries was done on either Illumina HiSeq 2500 (2x100 bp) or NovaSeq (2x150 bp). The study's own analysis went as follows. Demultiplexing of reads and collapsing into UMI consensus sequences were performed with MIGEC, and V(D)J alignment was carried out with MiXCR. Vaccine-responding clonotypes were identified with edgeR using replicate PBMC samples, with FDR below 0.01 and a log2 fold change above 5 up to day 15 being required. CD4 or CD8 identity was assigned to each bulk clonotype according to whether the clonotype was present at higher abundance in the sequenced CD4 repertoire or the sequenced CD8 repertoire. TCRdb itself trimmed the public reads at Q25 with fastp, ran MiXCR and retained productive beta chains. Each entry merges the rows of one CDR3 protein and shows their most common DNA and genes. These V and J calls originate from TCRdb's pipeline instead of the authors' own analysis. The sample table holds some 320,000 distinct CDR3 sequences, of which roughly 9% were seen once. Approximately 3.5% of the sample lies in the top ten.

These data come from a study of T cells after yellow fever vaccination (dated 2019 in TCRdb). Describing the broader study: Libraries from fractions with low cell numbers were prepared with the SMART-Seq v4 Ultra Low Input RNA kit. Two healthy male donors made up the cohort, one aged 18 to 29 years and the other aged 30 to 40 years. To follow T-cell clones before and after primary and booster YFV17D yellow fever vaccination, bulk TCR alpha and beta repertoires were sequenced over time. Bulk PBMC replicates and cell subsets were isolated from blood drawn at multiple timepoints before and after both primary and secondary immunization. What the authors observed across the whole study: Only a couple of donors were included in the study, so the extent to which the findings can be generalized is limited. Computational filtering was required because FACS-sorted repertoires could contain abundant contaminating clonotypes from the bulk population. After the booster, most clones that had expanded after primary vaccination were detected again (approximately 95% of CD4 and around 88% of CD8), suggesting broad maintenance of memory. A small fraction of clonotypes showed up in both the CD4 and CD8 compartments, probably as a result of convergent recombination. Compared with the primary T-cell response, the secondary T-cell response was weaker but faster, peaking on day 5 rather than day 15.

V lost 1 base and J lost 6 bases; the stretch between them is 13 bases long. In the germline V gene, CDR1 corresponds to SGHTA and CDR2 to FQGNSA. The CDR3 starts with the cysteine, ends with the phenylalanine, and has 15 residues. Here the CDR3 DNA is all that survives: 45 bases in frame from base 1. The sequence came from a man aged 18 to 30 who received the YFV17D yellow fever vaccine. The chain was built from TRBV7-2 and TRBJ2-1; TRBD2 is perhaps the D gene, given 6 matching bases. Source: CD4+ T cells sorted from PBMCs, taken 5 days after the yellow fever booster vaccination. The CDR3 region reads CASSLEAGRINEQFF. The nucleotide sequence reads as follows: TGTGCCAGCAGCTTAGAAGCGGGCAGGATCAATGAGCAGTTCTTC.